Presented here are 18 T cell receptor beta chains from one specimen sequenced in a study of cytomegalovirus exposure and HLA in healthy donors. 13 Jbeta primers and 60 Vbeta primers were used for the PCR. Sequenced by immunoSEQ multiplex PCR; TCRdb stores in-frame clones only, minus some. The profile shows roughly 120,000 clones, 65% to 85% of them singletons. Sequencing was carried out using PBMCs. The receptor source for this set is a man aged 45-60 years in good health and CMV-seronegative.

This CDR3 reads CASSSTGQPGNIQYF. CDR3 DNA: TGTGCCAGCAGCTCAACGGGACAACCAGGGAACATTCAGTACTTC. This chain links TRBV28 with TRBJ2-4, with D maybe TRBD1 (6 bases). The CDR3 has 15 residues. Trimming took off 6 bases at V and 7 bases at J, with 19 bases between the two ends. CDR1 is MDHEN, CDR2 SYDVKM, per germline.

This clone occurred once. The chain combines TRBV19 with TRBJ1-5; no clear D gene. Per germline, CDR1 LNHDA and CDR2 SQIVND (reference sequence). The CDR3 has 14 amino acids. Trimming stripped 0 bases from V and 7 bases from J, with 10 bases between. The CDR3 is CASSIEPLGQPQHF. Here the CDR3 DNA reads TGTGCCAGTAGTATAGAGCCACTCGGGCAGCCCCAGCATTTT.

This clone was found once. V is TRBV7-9 and J is TRBJ2-7, with 7 bases fitting TRBD1. From germline, CDR1 is SEHNR and CDR2 FQNEAQ (reference sequence). V trimming: 5 bases; J trimming: 5 bases; junction bases outside the gene matches: 6. This CDR3 spans 13 amino acids. As DNA, the CDR3 is TGTGCCAGCAGCGAAGACAGGGCCCACGAGCAGTACTTC. Encoded protein: CASSEDRAHEQYF.

The chain employs TRBV6-5 and TRBJ1-3; tentatively, D is TRBD1 (6 bases). Trimming removed 2 bases at V and 2 bases at J, with 10 bases between. The CDR3 extends over 15 amino acids. Germline V lookup: CDR1 MNHEY, CDR2 SVGAGI. Written as DNA, the CDR3 is TGTGCCAGCAGTTACAAGACAGGACCTGGAAACACCATATATTTT. It codes for CASSYKTGPGNTIYF.

The chain joins TRBV6-6 to TRBJ1-1, with TRBD1 as a possible D gene (5 bases). V was clipped by 5 bases and J by 6 bases, with 10 bases between them. Germline values: CDR1 MNHNY, CDR2 SVGAGI (reference sequence). This CDR3 comprises 12 residues. DNA of the CDR3: TGTGCCAGCAGTCAGGGTAGGGCTGAAGCTTTCTTT. Translating gives CASSQGRAEAFF.

V usage is TRBV7-8 and J usage is TRBJ2-1; 10 positions match TRBD1. Unmatched junction bases numbered 9, after V lost 5 bases and J lost 2 bases. CDR1 and CDR2 (germline): SGHVS, FQNEAQ. CDR3 length: 17 residues. CDR3 nucleotides: TGTGCCAGCAGCGGACGTCCGGGACAGGGGACCTACAATGAGCAGTTCTTC. Translated: CASSGRPGQGTYNEQFF.

The chain is built from TRBV14 and TRBJ2-1; no definite D call. Germline CDR1 SGHDN, CDR2 FVKESK. The V gene lost 2 bases and the J gene lost 4 bases, with 18 bases spanning the gap. CDR3 length equals 17 residues. CDR3 loop: CASSQFWSELIYNEQFF. In nucleotides, the CDR3 is TGTGCCAGCAGCCAATTTTGGAGCGAGCTAATATACAATGAGCAGTTCTTC. The whole variable domain, remainder taken from reference TRBV14 and TRBJ2-1, is EAGVTQFPSHSVIEKGQTVTLRCDPISGHDNLYWYRRVMGKEIKFLLHFVKESKQDESGMPNNRFLAERTGGTYSTLKVQPAELEDSGVYFCASSQFWSELIYNEQFFGPGTRLTVL.

The gene calls are TRBV4-2 and TRBJ2-3; 8 bases match TRBD2. V gave up 1 base and J gave up 2 bases; unmatched junction bases: 8. Per germline, CDR1 LGHNA and CDR2 YNFKEQ. The CDR3 extends over 17 amino acids. In DNA, the CDR3 is TGTGCCAGCAGCCAAGTCCCGGCGGGAGGAAACACAGATACGCAGTATTTT. Translating gives CASSQVPAGGNTDTQYF.

This chain links TRBV7-8 with TRBJ2-5; 9 nucleotides match TRBD1. This CDR3 has 14 amino acids. Germline CDR1 and CDR2: SGHVS and FQNEAQ. V lost 3 bases to trimming and J lost 2 bases; unmatched junction nucleotides: 1. The CDR3 loop is CASSFGTGQETQYF. The CDR3 DNA reads TGTGCCAGCAGCTTCGGGACAGGGCAAGAGACCCAGTACTTC.

This chain links TRBV5-1 with TRBJ2-2, with 7 bases aligning to TRBD1. From germline, CDR1 is SGHRS and CDR2 YFSETQ. Unmatched junction bases numbered 8, after V lost 4 bases and J lost 5 bases. This CDR3 has 15 amino acids. CDR3: CASSPKTGNTGELFF. The CDR3 bases are TGCGCCAGCAGCCCGAAGACAGGGAATACCGGGGAGCTGTTTTTT.

The chain recombines TRBV15 with TRBJ1-1; the D is unclear. The CDR3 covers 15 residues. The V gene's germline CDR1 is LNHNV and CDR2 YYDKDF (reference sequence). V was shortened by 7 bases and J by 0 bases, with 15 bases between the two germline ends. The CDR3 loop reads CATTPTGDLNTEAFF. In nucleotides, the CDR3 is TGTGCCACCACCCCCACTGGAGATCTGAACACTGAAGCTTTCTTT.

CDR3 in DNA: TGTGCCAGCAGAAAGAGGACAGGTGAACCTATCGAGCAGTACTTC. Its protein is CASRKRTGEPIEQYF. This rearrangement joins TRBV6-1 to TRBJ2-7; 7 bases match TRBD1. V was pared by 6 bases and J by 6 bases, with 14 bases of the junction left unmatched. Germline assignment: CDR1 MNHNS and CDR2 SASEGT. The CDR3 length is 15 residues.

The rearrangement links TRBV6-5 to TRBJ2-7; the match to TRBD1 covers 7 bases. CDR1 MNHEY and CDR2 SVGAGI come from the germline V gene. V gave up 7 bases and J gave up 11 bases; unmatched junction bases: 8. This CDR3 has 11 residues. The CDR3 here is CASTRQGHEYF. CDR3 in DNA: TGTGCCAGCACCAGACAGGGCCACGAGTACTTC.

As for this clone: At the DNA level, this CDR3 is encoded by other sequences in the same sample as well. The gene calls are TRBV13 and TRBJ2-7, with D tentatively TRBD2 (5 bases). The germline V gene encodes CDR1 PRHDT and CDR2 FYEKMQ (reference sequence). CDR3 size: 14 residues. Trimming removed 5 bases at V and 0 bases at J, with 11 bases between. CDR3 sequence: CASSPAGLSYEQYF. CDR3 DNA: TGTGCCAGCAGCCCGGCGGGCCTCTCCTACGAGCAGTACTTC.

In its sample, this clone was seen once. The chain recombines TRBV7-9 with TRBJ2-1; TRBD2 aligns across 9 bases. J gave up 3 bases and V 5 bases, and 5 bases lay outside the gene matches. CDR3 length equals 15 residues. Germline V gene lookup returns CDR1 SEHNR and CDR2 FQNEAQ (reference sequence). The CDR3 loop reads CASSPRGRDYNEQFF. The CDR3 DNA follows: TGTGCCAGCAGCCCCCGCGGGAGGGACTACAATGAGCAGTTCTTC.

The V call is TRBV5-6, the J call TRBJ2-5; 9 positions agree with TRBD1. Unmatched junction bases numbered 7, after V lost 2 bases and J lost 5 bases. This CDR3 has 15 amino acids. CDR1 and CDR2 from the germline V gene are SGHDT and YYEEEE. CDR3 bases: TGTGCCAGCAGCTTCAATACAGGGGGCGGGGAGACCCAGTACTTC. Its protein is CASSFNTGGGETQYF.

This clone was counted between two and nine times. The J gene is TRBJ2-7, the V gene TRBV7-2; D perhaps matches TRBD1 (5 bases). The CDR3 extends over 11 amino acids. Trimming removed 4 bases from V and 7 bases from J, with 8 bases in between. The germline V gene encodes CDR1 SGHTA and CDR2 FQGNSA. For the CDR3, the DNA is TGTGCCAGCAGCTATAGACAGGAGCAGTACTTC. Translating gives CASSYRQEQYF.

In its sample, this clone was seen a few times. Other DNA sequences of this sample code for an identical CDR3. The gene calls are TRBV7-2 and TRBJ1-5; the match to TRBD1 covers 8 bases. The germline V gene has CDR1 SGHTA and CDR2 FQGNSA. The V gene end was trimmed by 6 bases and the J gene end by 2 bases; junction bases not matched to a gene: 3. This CDR3 comprises 14 residues. The CDR3 DNA sequence: TGTGCCAGCAGTTCGGGACAGGGCAATCAGCCCCAGCATTTT. Translation: CASSSGQGNQPQHF. The complete variable domain, with remaining parts taken from reference TRBV7-2 and TRBJ1-5, reads GAGVSQSPSNKVTEKGKDVELRCDPISGHTALYWYRQSLGQGLEFLIYFQGNSAPDKSGLPSDRFSAERTGGSVSTLTIQRTQQEDSAVYLCASSSGQGNQPQHFGDGTRLSIL.